One and the same sample provided the 17 T cell receptor beta chains below, sequenced in a study of blood T cell repertoires in COVID-19. Using immunoSEQ multiplex PCR, the repertoire was profiled, and TCRdb retains in-frame clones only, with some absent. The table includes roughly 36,000 clones, roughly 85% detected once. Material for sequencing was peripheral blood. The receptor set was obtained from a man aged 55-75 years with active COVID-19.

Only one count was recorded for this clone. This chain uses TRBV6-6 with TRBJ2-1, with TRBD2 identical over 10 bases. The junction had 11 bases not matched to a gene; V was cut back by 6 bases and J by 9 bases. The CDR3 contains 15 residues. Germline V gives CDR1 MNHNY, CDR2 SVGAGI (reference sequence). The CDR3 sequence: CASSQSSGSFGEQFF. In DNA form, the CDR3 reads TGTGCCAGCAGCCAATCTAGCGGGAGCTTCGGTGAGCAGTTCTTC.

V gene TRBV7-3 combines with J gene TRBJ2-3; D may be TRBD1 (7 bases). Germline V lookup: CDR1 SGHTA, CDR2 FQGTGA. The CDR3 is 15 residues long. The V and J ends lost 5 bases and 4 bases respectively, with 16 bases between them. CDR3 nucleotides: TGTGCCAGCAGCCCCCAGGGGGGCCAGGCAGATACGCAGTATTTT. As protein: CASSPQGGQADTQYF.

CDR3 residues: CASSYSYNEQFF. CDR3 in DNA: TGTGCCAGCAGTTATAGCTACAATGAGCAGTTCTTC. This chain joins TRBV12-3 or TRBV12-4 and TRBJ2-1; no definite D call. CDR3 size: 12 residues. Deletions cut 4 bases from V and 3 bases from J, with 4 bases between.

The chain recombines TRBV7-3 with TRBJ1-2, with 8 bases that match TRBD1. The V segment lost 2 bases and the J segment 6 bases; nucleotides outside the gene matches: 2. CDR1 is SGHTA, CDR2 FQGTGA, per germline. The CDR3 extends over 13 amino acids. CDR3 protein: CASSLQGQDGYTF. The CDR3 DNA is TGTGCCAGCAGCTTACAGGGACAGGATGGCTACACCTTC.

V usage is TRBV6-5 and J usage is TRBJ1-1; 8 nucleotides agree with TRBD1. Trimming removed 7 bases from V and 2 bases from J; junction bases left unmatched: 6. This CDR3 has 14 amino acids. Germline-derived CDR1 and CDR2 are MNHEY and SVGAGI. CDR3 protein: CASKTQGGNTEAFF. CDR3 DNA: TGTGCCAGCAAAACACAGGGGGGTAACACTGAAGCTTTCTTT.

The J gene is TRBJ1-1, the V gene TRBV5-1; possibly TRBD1 for D (6 bases). Trimming took 0 bases from V and 0 from J, leaving 6 bases between them. The CDR3 contains 14 residues. CDR1 and CDR2 (germline): SGHRS, YFSETQ. The CDR3 loop is CASSLDRVNTEAFF. For the CDR3, the DNA is TGCGCCAGCAGCTTGGACAGGGTGAACACTGAAGCTTTCTTT.

V usage is TRBV19 and J usage is TRBJ2-2, with D possibly TRBD2 on 5 matching bases. Germline CDR1 and CDR2: LNHDA and SQIVND (reference sequence). The ends were cut back, 1 base at V and 6 bases at J, with 6 bases in the middle. CDR3 length: 13 amino acids. The CDR3 reads CASSIVGAGELFF. In DNA, the CDR3 is TGTGCCAGTAGTATAGTCGGGGCCGGGGAGCTGTTTTTT.

The rearrangement uses TRBV10-1 and TRBJ2-7, with a tentative D call TRBD1 (5 bases). This CDR3 region has 14 residues. Deletions cut 0 bases from V and 2 bases from J, with 8 bases between. CDR1 WNHNN and CDR2 SYGVQD come from the germline V gene (reference sequence). CDR3 loop: CASSESGAPYEQYF. CDR3 DNA sequence: TGCGCCAGCAGTGAGTCTGGGGCCCCCTACGAGCAGTACTTC.

The rearrangement joins TRBV10-3 to TRBJ1-5, with 9 bases aligning to TRBD1. V shed 3 bases and J 5 bases; nucleotides not matched to a gene: 8. Per germline, CDR1 ENHRY and CDR2 SYGVKD. The CDR3 length is 16 residues. CDR3: CAISDPGQGSYQPQHF. CDR3 bases: TGTGCCATCAGTGACCCCGGACAGGGGAGTTATCAGCCCCAGCATTTT.

The rearrangement joins TRBV7-2 to TRBJ1-2; 9 bases agree with TRBD1. The germline V gene encodes CDR1 SGHTA and CDR2 FQGNSA. This CDR3 comprises 16 residues. The junction had 16 bases not matched to a gene; V was cut back by 6 bases and J by 8 bases. CDR3 residues: CASRSLTSQGAWGYTF. The CDR3 coding sequence is TGTGCCAGCAGATCTCTCACCTCACAGGGGGCTTGGGGCTACACCTTC.

V gene TRBV19 combines with J gene TRBJ1-2, with D unclear. The V gene's germline CDR1 is LNHDA and CDR2 SQIVND (reference sequence). The CDR3 is 15 residues long. V was clipped by 7 bases and J by 6 bases, with 21 bases between them. As DNA, the CDR3 is TGTGCCAGTACTCCTTCTCCCCCCCGGGTGGATGGCTACACCTTC. Encoded protein: CASTPSPPRVDGYTF.

J is TRBJ2-1 and V is TRBV2, with TRBD2 matching over 11 bases. Germline assignment: CDR1 SNHLY and CDR2 FYNNEI. V shed 4 bases, J shed 9 bases, and the junction held 2 bases outside the gene matches. CDR3 length equals 13 residues. The DNA of the CDR3 is TGTGCCAGCAGTGTTACTAGCGGGAGTGAGCAGTTCTTC. Protein: CASSVTSGSEQFF.

The CDR3, as DNA: TGTGCCAGCAGCGTGACGGGAGTGAACACAGATACGCAGTATTTT. Translated: CASSVTGVNTDTQYF. This chain connects TRBV9 to TRBJ2-3; a possible D gene is TRBD2 (6 bases). The CDR3 is 15 residues long. Germline CDR1 and CDR2: SGDLS and YYNGEE. With 2 bases removed from V and 2 bases from J, the gap between germline ends came to 12 bases.

The V and J genes are TRBV11-3 and TRBJ2-1; 9 bases agree with TRBD2. Germline CDR1 SGHNT, CDR2 YENEEA. The CDR3 runs 18 residues. The J segment lost 3 bases and the V segment lost 5 bases, leaving 14 bases of the junction unmatched. DNA for the CDR3: TGTGCCAGCAGCGAGAGGGGTGCGGCGGGAGGGCTCTACAATGAGCAGTTCTTC. Its protein is CASSERGAAGGLYNEQFF.

The chain uses TRBV10-3 and TRBJ2-7; tentatively, D is TRBD2 (6 bases). The germline V gene encodes CDR1 ENHRY and CDR2 SYGVKD. Trimming shortened V by 7 bases and J by 0 bases, and 16 bases separated the two germline ends. The CDR3 sequence is 15 residues long. The CDR3 here is CAIKQETGSSYEQYF. CDR3 bases: TGTGCCATCAAACAGGAAACCGGGAGCTCCTACGAGCAGTACTTC.

Only one count was recorded for this clone. The V gene is TRBV7-6, the J gene TRBJ2-7; D might be TRBD2 (6 bases). The CDR3 totals 15 residues. In germline, CDR1 is SGHVS, CDR2 FNYEAQ. V was clipped by 0 bases and J by 1 base, with 10 bases between them. The CDR3 region is CASSLAEGASYEQYF. CDR3 nucleotide sequence: TGTGCCAGCAGCTTAGCGGAGGGTGCATCCTACGAGCAGTACTTC.

This sequence joins TRBV28 and TRBJ2-1; TRBD2 agrees at 7 bases. Trimming at V came to 7 bases and at J to 8 bases, leaving 5 bases not matched to a gene. This CDR3 has 12 amino acids. CDR1 is MDHEN and CDR2 is SYDVKM in the germline V gene. CDR3 coding DNA: TGTGCCAGCAACCCGGGGGGATATGAGCAGTTCTTC. This translates into CASNPGGYEQFF.